The present T cell receptor beta chain was sequenced within a study of cytomegalovirus exposure and HLA in healthy donors. The junction had 4 bases not matched to a gene; V was cut back by 4 bases and J by 0 bases. Germline CDR1 MNHNY, CDR2 SVGAGI (reference sequence). This CDR3 contains 15 residues. Primers for the PCR totalled 60 Vbeta and 13 Jbeta. The repertoire was sequenced with immunoSEQ multiplex PCR; TCRdb's copy has only in-frame clones and lacks some. This repertoire shows roughly 120,000 clones, about three quarters found once; its top ten account for 2.5% to 3.5%. The chain carries TRBV6-6 and TRBJ2-3; the match to TRBD2 covers 7 bases. The sample was PBMCs. The TCR sequence derives from a woman in her thirties or forties in good health and CMV-seropositive. Written as DNA, the CDR3 is TGTGCCAGCAGTTTAGCGGGTCCAAGCACAGATACGCAGTATTTT. Its protein is CASSLAGPSTDTQYF.